The clone carrying this T cell receptor (beta chain) was seen many times. Its antigen is unidentified. The data are from a study of metastatic and nonmetastatic thyroid tumors. In the study overall: Repertoire comparisons spanned blood and tumor or nodule tissue from malignant and benign thyroid patients.

Study observations and caveats: Significantly greater TCR beta diversity was reportedly found in malignant thyroid tumors than in benign nodules (in blood and tumor).

There were no patients who had received any treatment before thyroid surgery. As originally analysed: Between-group CDR3 differences, defined by clinicopathological status, yielded a distant-metastasis classifier for papillary thyroid cancer. TCRdb re-processed the PCR reads through MiXCR. The V and J calls shown here were made by TCRdb, not taken from the authors' results. Of 40,000 to 55,000 clones detected, roughly 15% appear once; the ten largest clones hold about 20%. Germline V gives CDR1 SQVTM, CDR2 ANQGSEA. Trimming removed 2 bases at V and 8 bases at J, with 10 bases between. The CDR3 totals 13 residues.

Sequenced material: blood. The chain employs TRBV29-1 and TRBJ1-6; D call uncertain. This sequence originates from a female donor with papillary thyroid cancer or a benign thyroid nodule (not recorded which). Some clones in this sample may be carry-over from other donors' samples. CDR3 sequence (DNA): TGCAGCGTTGAAAGGGTGGGTTATTCACCCCTCCACTTT. As protein: CSVERVGYSPLHF.